This TCR beta chain emerged from a study of control samples from healthy donors and cancer patients. Unmatched junction bases numbered 5, after V lost 5 bases and J lost 5 bases. This CDR3 comprises 14 residues. Germline CDR1 reads MNHEY; CDR2 reads SVGAGI. This table comes from immunoSEQ multiplex PCR, and its TCRdb copy is limited to in-frame clones, with some not included. The sample totals approximately 190,000 clones; its top ten clones hold roughly 2%. This chain links TRBV6-5 with TRBJ1-5; 8 bases fit TRBD1. Input material: blood. The source of this sequence is a woman under 40 in good health. The CDR3 region is CASSTDRGYQPQHF. The CDR3 DNA is TGTGCCAGCAGTACCGACAGGGGATATCAGCCCCAGCATTTT.